This entry is about one T cell receptor (beta chain). Its antigen is currently unknown. This table comes from immunoSEQ multiplex PCR, and its TCRdb copy is limited to in-frame clones, with some not included. The table shows 67,000 or so clones, with around 84% occurring only once. Per the germline V gene, CDR1 is SGHNT and CDR2 is YYREEE (reference sequence). V lost 3 bases, J lost 4 bases, and 10 bases lay in between. The CDR3 has 13 residues. This record comes from a study of T cell responses to AZD1222 COVID-19 vaccine. Study results and caveats: Targeting of unmutated variant regions was reportedly seen in nearly half of spike-specific TCRs. Spike-specific TCRs gained breadth and depth after people received two AZD1222 doses. The span of vaccine-associated CD4 TCRs extended across spike, with dominance at 160-218 and 743-854.

The starting material was peripheral blood, obtained on day 0 of AZD1222 vaccination. This rearrangement joins TRBV5-4 to TRBJ1-2, with D possibly being TRBD1 (5 bases). The receptor was derived from an adult in good health. The CDR3 sequence: CASSWDLGYGYTF. In DNA form, the CDR3 reads TGTGCCAGCAGCTGGGACCTCGGCTATGGCTACACCTTC.